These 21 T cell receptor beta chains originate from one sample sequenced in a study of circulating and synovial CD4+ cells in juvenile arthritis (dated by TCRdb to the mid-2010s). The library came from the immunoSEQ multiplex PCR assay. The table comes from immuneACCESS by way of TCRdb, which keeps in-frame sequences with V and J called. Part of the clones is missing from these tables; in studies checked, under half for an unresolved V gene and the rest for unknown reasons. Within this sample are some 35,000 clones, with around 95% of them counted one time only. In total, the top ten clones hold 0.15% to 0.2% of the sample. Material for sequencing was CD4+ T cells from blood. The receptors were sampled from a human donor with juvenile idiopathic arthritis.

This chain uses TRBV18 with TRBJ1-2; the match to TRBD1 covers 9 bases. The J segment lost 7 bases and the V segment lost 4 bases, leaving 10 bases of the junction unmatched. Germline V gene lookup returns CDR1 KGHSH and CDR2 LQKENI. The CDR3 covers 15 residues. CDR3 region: CASSLTGTGTGGYTF. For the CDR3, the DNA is TGTGCCAGCTCACTAACCGGGACAGGGACTGGTGGCTACACCTTC.

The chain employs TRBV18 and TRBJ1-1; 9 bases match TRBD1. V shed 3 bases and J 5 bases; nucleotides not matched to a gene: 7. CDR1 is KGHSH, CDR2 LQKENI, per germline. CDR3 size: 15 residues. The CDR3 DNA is TGTGCCAGCTCACCCGGGACAGGGTCGGGGACTGAAGCTTTCTTT. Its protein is CASSPGTGSGTEAFF.

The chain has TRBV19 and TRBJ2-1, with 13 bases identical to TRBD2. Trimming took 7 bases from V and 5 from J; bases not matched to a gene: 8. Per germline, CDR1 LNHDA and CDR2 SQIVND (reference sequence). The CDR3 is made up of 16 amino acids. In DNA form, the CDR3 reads TGTGCCAGTAAACTAGCGGGGGGGCCGTATGACAATGAGCAGTTCTTC. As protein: CASKLAGGPYDNEQFF.

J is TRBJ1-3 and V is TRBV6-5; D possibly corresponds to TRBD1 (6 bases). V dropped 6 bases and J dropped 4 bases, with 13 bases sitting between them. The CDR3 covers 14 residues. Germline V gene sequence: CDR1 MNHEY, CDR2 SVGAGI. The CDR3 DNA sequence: TGTGCCAGCAGGCCCGGGACACAGGGAAACACCATATATTTT. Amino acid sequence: CASRPGTQGNTIYF.

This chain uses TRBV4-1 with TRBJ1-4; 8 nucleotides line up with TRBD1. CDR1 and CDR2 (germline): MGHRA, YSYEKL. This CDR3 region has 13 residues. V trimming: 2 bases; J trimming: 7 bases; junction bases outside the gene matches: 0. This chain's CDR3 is CASSQTGGEKLFF. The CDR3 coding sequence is TGCGCCAGCAGCCAAACAGGGGGTGAAAAACTGTTTTTT.

The CDR3 is CASRSGTVSGNTIYF. The DNA of the CDR3 is TGCGCCAGCAGGTCCGGGACAGTGTCTGGAAACACCATATATTTT. The chain is built from TRBV5-1 and TRBJ1-3, with 7 positions matching TRBD1. The CDR3 loop spans 15 amino acids. Trimming at V came to 5 bases and at J to 1 base, leaving 6 bases not matched to a gene. Germline lookup yields CDR1 SGHRS and CDR2 YFSETQ.

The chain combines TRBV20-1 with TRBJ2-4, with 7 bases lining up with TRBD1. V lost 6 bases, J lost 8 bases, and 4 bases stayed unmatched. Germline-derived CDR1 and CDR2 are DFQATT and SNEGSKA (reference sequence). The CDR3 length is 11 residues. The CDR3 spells CSADRKDIQYF. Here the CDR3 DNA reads TGCAGTGCGGACAGGAAGGACATTCAGTACTTC.

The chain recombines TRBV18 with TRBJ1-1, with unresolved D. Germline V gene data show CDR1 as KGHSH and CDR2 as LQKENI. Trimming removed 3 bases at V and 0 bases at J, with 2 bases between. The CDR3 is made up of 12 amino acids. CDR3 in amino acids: CASSPMNTEAFF. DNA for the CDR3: TGTGCCAGCTCACCCATGAACACTGAAGCTTTCTTT.

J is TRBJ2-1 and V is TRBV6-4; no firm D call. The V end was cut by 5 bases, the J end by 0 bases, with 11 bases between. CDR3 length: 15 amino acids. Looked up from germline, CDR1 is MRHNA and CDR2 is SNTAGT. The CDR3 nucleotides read TGTGCCAGCAGTACAGTGATGGGCTCCTACAATGAGCAGTTCTTC. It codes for CASSTVMGSYNEQFF.

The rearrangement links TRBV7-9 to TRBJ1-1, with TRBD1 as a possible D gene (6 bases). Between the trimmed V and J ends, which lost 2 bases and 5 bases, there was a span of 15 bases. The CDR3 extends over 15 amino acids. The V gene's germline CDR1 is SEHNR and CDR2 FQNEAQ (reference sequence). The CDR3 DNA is TGTGCCAGCAGCTTATTGGGGGGGGCTGGAACTGAAGCTTTCTTT. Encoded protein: CASSLLGGAGTEAFF.

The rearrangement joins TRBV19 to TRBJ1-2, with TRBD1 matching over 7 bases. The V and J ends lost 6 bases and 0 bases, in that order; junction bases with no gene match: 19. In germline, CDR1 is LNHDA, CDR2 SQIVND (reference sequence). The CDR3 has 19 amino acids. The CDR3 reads CASRFLGSTGIGSNYGYTF. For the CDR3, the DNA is TGTGCCAGTAGGTTCTTGGGGTCGACAGGGATCGGTTCTAACTATGGCTACACCTTC.

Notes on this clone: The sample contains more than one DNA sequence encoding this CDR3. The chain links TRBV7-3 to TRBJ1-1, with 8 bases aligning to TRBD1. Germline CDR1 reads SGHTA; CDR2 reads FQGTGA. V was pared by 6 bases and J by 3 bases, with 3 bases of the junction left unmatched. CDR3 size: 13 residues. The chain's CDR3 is CASSSQGDTEAFF. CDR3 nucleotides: TGTGCCAGCAGTTCACAGGGGGACACTGAAGCTTTCTTT.

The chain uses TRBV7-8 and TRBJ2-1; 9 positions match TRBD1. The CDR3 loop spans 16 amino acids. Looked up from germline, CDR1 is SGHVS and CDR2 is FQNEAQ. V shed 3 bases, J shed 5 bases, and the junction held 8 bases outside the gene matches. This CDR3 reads CASSFDTGGAHNEQFF. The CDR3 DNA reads TGTGCCAGCAGCTTCGACACAGGGGGCGCCCACAATGAGCAGTTCTTC.

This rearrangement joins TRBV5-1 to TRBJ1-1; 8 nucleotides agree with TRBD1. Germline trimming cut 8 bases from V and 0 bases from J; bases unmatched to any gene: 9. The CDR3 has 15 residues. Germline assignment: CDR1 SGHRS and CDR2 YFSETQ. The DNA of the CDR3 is TGCGCCAGTACCCGGTGGGACAGGTTGAACACTGAAGCTTTCTTT. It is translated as CASTRWDRLNTEAFF.

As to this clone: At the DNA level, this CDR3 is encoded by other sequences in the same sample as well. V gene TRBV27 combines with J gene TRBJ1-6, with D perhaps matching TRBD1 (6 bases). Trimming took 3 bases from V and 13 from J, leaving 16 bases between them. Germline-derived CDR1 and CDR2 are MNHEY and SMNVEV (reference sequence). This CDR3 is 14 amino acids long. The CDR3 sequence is CASSFRTEGSPLHF. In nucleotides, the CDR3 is TGTGCCAGCAGTTTCAGGACAGAAGGGTCCCCCCTCCACTTT.

CDR3 in amino acids: CASSQVGTDLNGYTF. In DNA, the CDR3 is TGCGCCAGCAGCCAAGTTGGAACAGACCTAAATGGCTACACCTTC. The chain couples TRBV4-1 to TRBJ1-2; no clear D. Looked up from germline, CDR1 is MGHRA and CDR2 is YSYEKL. Trimming removed 1 base from V and 6 bases from J, with 15 bases in between. The CDR3 is made up of 15 amino acids.

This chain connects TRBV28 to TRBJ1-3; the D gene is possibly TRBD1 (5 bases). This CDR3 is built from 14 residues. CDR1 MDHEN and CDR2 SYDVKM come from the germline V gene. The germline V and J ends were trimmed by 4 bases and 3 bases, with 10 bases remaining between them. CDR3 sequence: CASSSQGIGNTIYF. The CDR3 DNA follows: TGTGCCAGCAGTTCCCAGGGTATTGGAAACACCATATATTTT.

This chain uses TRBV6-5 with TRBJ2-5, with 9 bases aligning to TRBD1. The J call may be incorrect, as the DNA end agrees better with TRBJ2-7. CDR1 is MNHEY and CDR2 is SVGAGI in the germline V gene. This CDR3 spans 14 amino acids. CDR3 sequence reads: CASSYWDRDYEQYF. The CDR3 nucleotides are TGTGCCAGCAGTTACTGGGACAGGGACTACGAGCAGTACTTC.

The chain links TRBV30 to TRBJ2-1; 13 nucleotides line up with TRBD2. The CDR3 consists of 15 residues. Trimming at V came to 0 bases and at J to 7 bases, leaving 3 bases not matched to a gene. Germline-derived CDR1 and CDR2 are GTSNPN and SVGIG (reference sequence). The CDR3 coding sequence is TGTGCCTGGAGTGTATGGACTAGCGGGAGTAATGAGCAGTTCTTC. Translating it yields CAWSVWTSGSNEQFF.

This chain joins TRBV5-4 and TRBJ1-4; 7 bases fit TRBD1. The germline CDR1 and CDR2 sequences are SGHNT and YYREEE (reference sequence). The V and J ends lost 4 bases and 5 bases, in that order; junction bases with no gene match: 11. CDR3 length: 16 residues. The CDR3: CASSHDRVASNEKLFF. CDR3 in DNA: TGTGCCAGCAGCCATGACAGGGTAGCCTCCAATGAAAAACTGTTTTTT.

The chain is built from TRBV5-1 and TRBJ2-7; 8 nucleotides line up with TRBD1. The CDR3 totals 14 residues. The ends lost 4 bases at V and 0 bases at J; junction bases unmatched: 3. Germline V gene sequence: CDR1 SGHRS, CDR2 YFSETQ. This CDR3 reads CASSLTGDSYEQYF. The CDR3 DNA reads TGCGCCAGCAGCCTGACAGGGGACTCCTACGAGCAGTACTTC.